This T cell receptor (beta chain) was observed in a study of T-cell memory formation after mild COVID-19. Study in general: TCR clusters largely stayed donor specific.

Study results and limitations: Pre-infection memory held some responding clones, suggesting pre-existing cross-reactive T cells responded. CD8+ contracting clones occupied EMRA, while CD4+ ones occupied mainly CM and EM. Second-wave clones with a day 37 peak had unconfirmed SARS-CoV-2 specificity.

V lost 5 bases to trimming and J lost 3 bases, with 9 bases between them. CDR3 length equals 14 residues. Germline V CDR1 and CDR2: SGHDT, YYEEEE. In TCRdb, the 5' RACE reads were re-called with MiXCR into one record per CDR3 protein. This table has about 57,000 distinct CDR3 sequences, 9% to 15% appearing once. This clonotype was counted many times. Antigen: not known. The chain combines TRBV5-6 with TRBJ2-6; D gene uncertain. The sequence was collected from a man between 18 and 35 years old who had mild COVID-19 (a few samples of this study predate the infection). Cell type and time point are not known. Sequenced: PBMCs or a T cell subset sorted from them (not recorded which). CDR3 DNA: TGTGCCAGCAGACGAACTGGTGGGGCCAACGTCCTGACTTTC. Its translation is CASRRTGGANVLTF.